Presented here are 24 T cell receptor beta chains from one specimen sequenced in a study of memory CD4+ T cells and cytomegalovirus serostatus (dated by TCRdb to about 2019). The library was obtained by the immunoSEQ multiplex PCR assay. As stored in TCRdb, this immuneACCESS dataset retains in-frame rearrangements with V and J assigned. A fraction of the clones does not appear; measured against another copy, unresolved V genes explain less than half of the discrepancy, and the remainder lacks a known reason. Present in this sample are tens of thousands of clones, around 75% of which were seen just once. About 0.66% of the sample comes from the top ten. Single viable CD3+CD4+CD8-CD45RO+ cells were sorted as memory CD4+ T cells on a FACSAria II. Sequenced: memory CD4+ T cells from blood. Every receptor here comes from an adult in good health and CMV-seronegative.

The V gene is TRBV5-1, the J gene TRBJ1-6; 7 nucleotides line up with TRBD1. Germline V gene data show CDR1 as SGHRS and CDR2 as YFSETQ. The length of the CDR3 is 16 residues. J gave up 5 bases and V 4 bases, and 9 bases lay outside the gene matches. CDR3: CASSTRTGWDNSPLHF. The CDR3 DNA reads TGCGCCAGCAGCACAAGGACAGGTTGGGATAATTCACCCCTCCACTTT.

The V gene is TRBV11-3, the J gene TRBJ2-5; 12 bases line up with TRBD2. The CDR3 is made up of 15 amino acids. V shed 5 bases, J shed 4 bases, and the junction held 5 bases outside the gene matches. Germline loops: CDR1 SGHNT, CDR2 YENEEA. The CDR3 region has the DNA TGTGCCAGCAGCCCTGGACTAGCGGGGTTAGAGACCCAGTACTTC. It codes for CASSPGLAGLETQYF.

V gene TRBV6-6 combines with J gene TRBJ1-2; D call uncertain. This CDR3 has 14 residues. Germline V CDR1 and CDR2: MNHNY, SVGAGI (reference sequence). Trimming pared 2 bases from V and 5 bases from J, leaving 12 bases between. CDR3 sequence: CASSYPPETYGYTF. Here the CDR3 DNA reads TGTGCCAGCAGTTACCCCCCAGAAACTTATGGCTACACCTTC.

The chain links TRBV2 to TRBJ2-7; perhaps TRBD1 as D (5 bases). CDR3 length: 15 amino acids. V dropped 7 bases and J dropped 3 bases, with 19 bases sitting between them. CDR1 is SNHLY, CDR2 FYNNEI, per germline. The CDR3 DNA is TGTGCCAGCAAGTGGGGCAGCGAGAGCTTCTACGAGCAGTACTTC. This encodes CASKWGSESFYEQYF.

The CDR3 here is CASSQDLRTGGGNEKLFF. DNA for the CDR3: TGTGCCAGCAGCCAAGATCTCCGGACAGGGGGGGGTAATGAAAAACTGTTTTTT. The V call is TRBV14, the J call TRBJ1-4, with TRBD1 matching over 10 bases. The trim removed 0 bases at V and 4 bases at J, leaving 8 bases unmatched. This CDR3 spans 18 amino acids. Germline V gives CDR1 SGHDN, CDR2 FVKESK.

V usage is TRBV15 and J usage is TRBJ1-2; D ambiguous. CDR1 is LNHNV, CDR2 YYDKDF, per germline (reference sequence). With 1 base removed from V and 3 bases from J, the gap between germline ends came to 9 bases. This CDR3 contains 14 residues. CDR3 in amino acids: CATSRATWDYGYTF. CDR3 bases: TGTGCCACCAGCAGAGCCACTTGGGACTATGGCTACACCTTC.

The V gene is TRBV5-4, the J gene TRBJ2-3; TRBD2 aligns across 14 bases. V shed 0 bases, J shed 1 base, and the junction held 1 base outside the gene matches. This CDR3 is built from 17 residues. CDR1 SGHNT and CDR2 YYREEE come from the germline V gene (reference sequence). The CDR3 region has the DNA TGTGCCAGCAGCTTGGGACTAGCGGGGGGGGGCACAGATACGCAGTATTTT. It encodes CASSLGLAGGGTDTQYF. The whole variable domain, filled in from reference TRBV5-4 and TRBJ2-3, reads ETGVTQSPTHLIKTRGQQVTLRCSSQSGHNTVSWYQQALGQGPQFIFQYYREEENGRGNFPPRFSGLQFPNYSSELNVNALELDDSALYLCASSLGLAGGGTDTQYFGPGTRLTVL.

The V call is TRBV30, the J call TRBJ1-1; the D is unclear. V shed 4 bases and J shed 9 bases, with 15 bases lying between them. The CDR3 contains 12 residues. Germline V gene sequence: CDR1 GTSNPN, CDR2 SVGIG (reference sequence). The CDR3, as DNA: TGTGCCTGGAAAATCGAGGTGAGCCAAGCTTTCTTT. Amino acids: CAWKIEVSQAFF. The complete variable domain, with remaining parts taken from reference TRBV30 and TRBJ1-1, reads SQTIHQWPATLVQPVGSPLSLECTVEGTSNPNLYWYRQAAGRGLQLLFYSVGIGQISSEVPQNLSASRPQDRQFILSSKKLLLSDSGFYLCAWKIEVSQAFFGQGTRLTVV.

J is TRBJ1-2 and V is TRBV6-6, with 8 bases aligning to TRBD1. Looked up from germline, CDR1 is MNHNY and CDR2 is SVGAGI (reference sequence). The V and J ends lost 6 bases and 3 bases, in that order; junction bases with no gene match: 6. The CDR3 sequence is 14 residues long. This CDR3 reads CASRRQGLDYGYTF. In DNA form, the CDR3 reads TGTGCCAGCAGGCGACAGGGGCTGGACTATGGCTACACCTTC.

This rearrangement joins TRBV30 to TRBJ1-6; tentatively, D is TRBD1 (6 bases). Per germline, CDR1 GTSNPN and CDR2 SVGIG (reference sequence). The CDR3 is made up of 14 amino acids. The ends were cut back, 2 bases at V and 8 bases at J, with 13 bases in the middle. CDR3 sequence: CAWSTRGGYSPLHF. In DNA, the CDR3 is TGTGCCTGGAGTACGCGAGGGGGGTATTCACCCCTCCACTTT. Using reference TRBV30 and TRBJ1-6 for the parts outside the CDR3, the full variable domain is SQTIHQWPATLVQPVGSPLSLECTVEGTSNPNLYWYRQAAGRGLQLLFYSVGIGQISSEVPQNLSASRPQDRQFILSSKKLLLSDSGFYLCAWSTRGGYSPLHFGNGTRLTVT.

V gene TRBV5-1 combines with J gene TRBJ1-1; D not resolved. Trimming stripped 0 bases from V and 1 base from J, with 7 bases between. Germline V CDR1 and CDR2: SGHRS, YFSETQ. The CDR3 covers 14 residues. CDR3 amino acids: CASSLGVENTEAFF. For the CDR3, the DNA is TGCGCCAGCAGCTTGGGGGTGGAGAACACTGAAGCTTTCTTT. Full variable domain (remainder filled in from reference TRBV5-1 and TRBJ1-1): KAGVTQTPRYLIKTRGQQVTLSCSPISGHRSVSWYQQTPGQGLQFLFEYFSETQRNKGNFPGRFSGRQFSNSRSEMNVSTLELGDSALYLCASSLGVENTEAFFGQGTRLTVV.

This chain uses TRBV14 with TRBJ2-4; D unresolved. There are 14 residues in the CDR3. V was clipped by 1 base and J by 7 bases, with 11 bases between them. Germline-derived CDR1 and CDR2 are SGHDN and FVKESK. The CDR3 DNA follows: TGTGCCAGCAGCCAAGGCTTAGGGCCCAACATTCAGTACTTC. This encodes CASSQGLGPNIQYF.

This chain joins TRBV6-6 and TRBJ2-5; D call uncertain. The CDR3 has 13 residues. The V and J ends lost 2 bases and 3 bases respectively, with 7 bases between them. Germline V gene data show CDR1 as MNHNY and CDR2 as SVGAGI (reference sequence). This chain's CDR3 is CASSYGSKETQYF. CDR3 nucleotide sequence: TGTGCCAGCAGTTACGGGTCAAAAGAGACCCAGTACTTC.

The chain links TRBV18 to TRBJ2-3; 7 nucleotides align to TRBD1. V trimming: 3 bases; J trimming: 0 bases; junction bases outside the gene matches: 3. Per the germline V gene, CDR1 is KGHSH and CDR2 is LQKENI. There are 15 residues in the CDR3. CDR3 sequence (DNA): TGTGCCAGCTCACCGACAGGGCAGAGCACAGATACGCAGTATTTT. This codes for CASSPTGQSTDTQYF. The full variable domain, rest sourced from reference TRBV18 and TRBJ2-3, is NAGVMQNPRHLVRRRGQEARLRCSPMKGHSHVYWYRQLPEEGLKFMVYLQKENIIDESGMPKERFSAEFPKEGPSILRIQQVVRGDSAAYFCASSPTGQSTDTQYFGPGTRLTVL.

This clone was seen only a few times. The chain links TRBV19 to TRBJ1-6; D is unresolved. The CDR3 sequence is 14 residues long. Germline CDR1 and CDR2: LNHDA and SQIVND (reference sequence). Trimming took 3 bases from V and 7 from J, leaving 10 bases between them. The CDR3 DNA follows: TGTGCCAGTAGTATTTTGGACCGAAATTCACCCCTCCACTTT. Protein sequence: CASSILDRNSPLHF.

The rearrangement uses TRBV2 and TRBJ1-6; no clear D. Germline V gene lookup returns CDR1 SNHLY and CDR2 FYNNEI. The germline V and J ends were trimmed by 8 bases and 0 bases, with 5 bases remaining between them. CDR3 length: 13 residues. The CDR3 reads CASGSSYNSPLHF. Written as DNA, the CDR3 is TGTGCCAGCGGGAGCTCCTATAATTCACCCCTCCACTTT.

The chain is built from TRBV27 and TRBJ2-3; TRBD1 matches 9 bases. CDR1 and CDR2 (germline): MNHEY, SMNVEV (reference sequence). J was trimmed by 0 bases and V by 5 bases; bases with no gene match: 6. This CDR3 region has 16 residues. CDR3 nucleotide sequence: TGTGCCAGCAGTCCCTACAGGGGGCTAAGCACAGATACGCAGTATTTT. Translated, it gives CASSPYRGLSTDTQYF.

V is TRBV6-5 and J is TRBJ1-4, with D uncertain. Trimming took 3 bases from V and 0 from J, leaving 8 bases between them. Germline V gene sequence: CDR1 MNHEY, CDR2 SVGAGI. This CDR3 is 15 amino acids long. CDR3 protein: CASSYASATNEKLFF. For the CDR3, the DNA is TGTGCCAGCAGTTATGCGAGTGCAACTAATGAAAAACTGTTTTTT.

The table lists this clone with a few counts. The chain combines TRBV6-6 with TRBJ1-3; the D is unclear. The CDR3 is 11 residues long. CDR1 and CDR2 (germline): MNHNY, SVGAGI (reference sequence). The V and J ends lost 7 bases and 8 bases respectively, with 9 bases between them. CDR3 loop: CASIRKDTIYF. As DNA, the CDR3 is TGTGCCAGCATTCGAAAGGACACCATATATTTT.

V is TRBV2 and J is TRBJ2-7; 9 positions match TRBD2. The CDR3 totals 15 residues. Germline loops: CDR1 SNHLY, CDR2 FYNNEI. The V gene end was trimmed by 7 bases and the J gene end by 5 bases; junction bases not matched to a gene: 12. CDR3 amino acids: CASTKAGGRGDEQYF. Here the CDR3 DNA reads TGTGCCAGCACTAAAGCGGGGGGCAGGGGCGACGAGCAGTACTTC.

J is TRBJ1-2 and V is TRBV11-1; D possibly corresponds to TRBD1 (5 bases). CDR3 length: 19 residues. The germline V gene encodes CDR1 SGHAT and CDR2 FQDESV (reference sequence). Trimming pared 3 bases from V and 5 bases from J, leaving 28 bases between. CDR3 coding DNA: TGTGCCAGCAGCTTTGTACCGACAGCTACCACGGGCCTAGGGTATGGCTACACCTTC. Protein sequence: CASSFVPTATTGLGYGYTF.

V gene TRBV5-4 combines with J gene TRBJ1-1; D possibly corresponds to TRBD1 (6 bases). CDR3 length equals 16 residues. Germline CDR1 SGHNT, CDR2 YYREEE (reference sequence). The V and J ends lost 0 bases and 0 bases respectively, with 12 bases between them. The CDR3 nucleotides read TGTGCCAGCAGCTTGGGACAGGTGTCAATGAACACTGAAGCTTTCTTT. Translating gives CASSLGQVSMNTEAFF.

This chain links TRBV6-1 with TRBJ2-6, with D unclear. There are 16 residues in the CDR3. Germline CDR1 reads MNHNS; CDR2 reads SASEGT. Trimming took 3 bases from V and 0 from J, leaving 9 bases between them. CDR3 nucleotides: TGTGCCAGCAGTGATAGGCCCTACTCTGGGGCCAACGTCCTGACTTTC. Its protein is CASSDRPYSGANVLTF.

The chain links TRBV10-3 to TRBJ1-6, with D possibly matching TRBD1 (6 bases). Germline V lookup: CDR1 ENHRY, CDR2 SYGVKD. Trimming stripped 0 bases from V and 1 base from J, with 22 bases between. The CDR3 is made up of 21 amino acids. CDR3 protein: CAISESTREGGPSSYNSPLHF. In DNA, the CDR3 is TGTGCCATCAGTGAGTCGACGAGGGAAGGGGGTCCAAGTTCCTATAATTCACCCCTCCACTTT.